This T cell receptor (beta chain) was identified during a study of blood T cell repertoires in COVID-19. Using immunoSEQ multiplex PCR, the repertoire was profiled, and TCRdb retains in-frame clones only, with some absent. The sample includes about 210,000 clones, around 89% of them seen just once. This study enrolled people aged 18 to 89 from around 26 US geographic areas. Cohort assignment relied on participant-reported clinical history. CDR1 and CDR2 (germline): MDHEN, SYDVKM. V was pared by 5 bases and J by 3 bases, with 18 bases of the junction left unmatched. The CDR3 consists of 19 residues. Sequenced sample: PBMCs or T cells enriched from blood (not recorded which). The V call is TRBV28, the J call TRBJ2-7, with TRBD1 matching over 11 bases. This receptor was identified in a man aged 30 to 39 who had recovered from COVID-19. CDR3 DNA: TGTGCCAGCAGTCCCTGGACAGGGGGCTGGCGGGAGGGCCGCTACGAGCAGTACTTC. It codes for CASSPWTGGWREGRYEQYF. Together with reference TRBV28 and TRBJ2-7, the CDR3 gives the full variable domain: DVKVTQSSRYLVKRTGEKVFLECVQDMDHENMFWYRQDPGLGLRLIYFSYDVKMKEKGDIPEGYSVSREKKERFSLILESASTNQTSMYLCASSPWTGGWREGRYEQYFGPGTRLTVT.